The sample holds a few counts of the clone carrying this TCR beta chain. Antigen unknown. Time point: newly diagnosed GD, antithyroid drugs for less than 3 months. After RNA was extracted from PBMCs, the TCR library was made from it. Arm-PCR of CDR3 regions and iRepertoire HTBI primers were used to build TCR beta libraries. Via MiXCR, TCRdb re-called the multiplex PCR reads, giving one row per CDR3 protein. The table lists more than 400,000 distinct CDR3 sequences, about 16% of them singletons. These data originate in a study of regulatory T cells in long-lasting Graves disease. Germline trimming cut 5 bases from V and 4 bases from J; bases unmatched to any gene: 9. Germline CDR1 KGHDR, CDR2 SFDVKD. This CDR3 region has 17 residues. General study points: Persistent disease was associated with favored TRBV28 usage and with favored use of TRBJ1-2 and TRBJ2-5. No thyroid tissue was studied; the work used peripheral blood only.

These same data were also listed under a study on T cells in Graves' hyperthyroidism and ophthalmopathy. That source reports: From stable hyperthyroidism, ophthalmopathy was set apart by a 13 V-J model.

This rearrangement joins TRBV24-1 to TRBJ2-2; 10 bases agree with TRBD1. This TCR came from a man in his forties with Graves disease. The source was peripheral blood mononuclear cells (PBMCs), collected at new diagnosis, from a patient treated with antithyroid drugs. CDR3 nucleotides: TGTGCCACCAGTGCTTGGGGTGGGACAGGGGTCACCGGGGAGCTGTTTTTT. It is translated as CATSAWGGTGVTGELFF.